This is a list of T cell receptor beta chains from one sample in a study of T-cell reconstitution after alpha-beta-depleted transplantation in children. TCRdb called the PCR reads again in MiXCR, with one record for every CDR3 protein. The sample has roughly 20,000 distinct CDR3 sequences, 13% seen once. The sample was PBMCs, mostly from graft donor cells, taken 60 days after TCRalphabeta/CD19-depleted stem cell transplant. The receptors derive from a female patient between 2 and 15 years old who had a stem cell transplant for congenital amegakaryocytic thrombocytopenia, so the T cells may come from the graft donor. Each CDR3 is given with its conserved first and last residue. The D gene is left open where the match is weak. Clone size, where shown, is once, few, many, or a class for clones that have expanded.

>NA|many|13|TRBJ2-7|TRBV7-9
CASSLGTAYEQYF
TGTGCCAGCAGCTTAGGTACCGCCTACGAGCAGTACTTC
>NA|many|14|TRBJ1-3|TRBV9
CASSVHLSGNTIYF
TGTGCCAGCAGCGTACACCTCTCTGGAAACACCATATATTTT
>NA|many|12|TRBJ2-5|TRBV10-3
CAIGDQGETQYF
TGTGCCATCGGGGACCAGGGGGAGACCCAGTACTTC
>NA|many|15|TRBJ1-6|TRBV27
CASSGWDIADSPLHF
TGTGCCAGCAGTGGCTGGGACATTGCGGATTCACCCCTCCACTTT
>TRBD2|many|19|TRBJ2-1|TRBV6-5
CASSYSRELAGGRYNEQFF
TGTGCCAGCAGTTACTCACGGGAACTAGCGGGAGGTCGTTACAATGAGCAGTTCTTC
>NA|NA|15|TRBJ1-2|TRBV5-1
CASSLTGTLNYGYTF
TGCGCCAGCAGCTTGACAGGGACTCTCAACTATGGCTACACCTTC
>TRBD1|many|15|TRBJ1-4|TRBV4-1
CASRKPGQGKEKLFF
TGCGCCAGCAGAAAACCGGGACAGGGGAAAGAAAAACTGTTTTTT
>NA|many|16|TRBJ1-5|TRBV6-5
CASSFPQGRSNQPQHF
TGTGCCAGCTCTTTCCCCCAGGGCCGAAGCAATCAGCCCCAGCATTTT
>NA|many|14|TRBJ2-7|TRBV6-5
CASSLEMGRYEQYF
TGTGCCAGCAGTTTGGAGATGGGTAGATACGAGCAGTACTTC
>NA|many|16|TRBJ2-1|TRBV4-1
CASSQEVGLHYNEQFF
TGCGCCAGCAGCCAAGAAGTGGGACTCCACTACAATGAGCAGTTCTTC
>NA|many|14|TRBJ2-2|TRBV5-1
CASSLDTGYGELFF
TGCGCCAGCAGCTTGGACACAGGGTACGGGGAGCTGTTTTTT
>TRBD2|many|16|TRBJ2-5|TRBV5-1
CASSARLASMQETQYF
TGCGCCAGCAGCGCCAGACTAGCGAGCATGCAAGAGACCCAGTACTTC
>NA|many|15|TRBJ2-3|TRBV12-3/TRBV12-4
CASSFGGLHTDTQYF
TGTGCCAGCAGTTTTGGGGGACTCCACACAGATACGCAGTATTTT
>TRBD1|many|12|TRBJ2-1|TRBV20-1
CSALPGGGEQFF
TGCAGTGCGCTGCCAGGGGGCGGTGAGCAGTTCTTC
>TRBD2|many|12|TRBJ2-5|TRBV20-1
CSGREGLGTQYF
TGCAGTGGTCGGGAGGGCCTGGGGACCCAGTACTTC
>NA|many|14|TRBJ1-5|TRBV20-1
CSASFGGGNQPQHF
TGCAGTGCGTCGTTTGGCGGGGGCAATCAGCCCCAGCATTTT
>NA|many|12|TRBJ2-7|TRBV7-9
CASSLTVYEQYF
TGTGCCAGCAGCTTAACCGTCTACGAGCAGTACTTC
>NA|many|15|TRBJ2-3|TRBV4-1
CASSQVPTRDYTQYF
TGCGCCAGCAGCCAAGTCCCCACGCGGGATTATACGCAGTATTTT
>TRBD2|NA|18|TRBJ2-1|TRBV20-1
CSARIAGGPGGSYNEQFF
TGCAGTGCTAGGATAGCGGGAGGGCCAGGCGGCTCCTACAATGAGCAGTTCTTC
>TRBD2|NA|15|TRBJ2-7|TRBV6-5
CASSFPPSGRHEQYF
TGTGCCAGCAGTTTCCCCCCAAGCGGGAGACACGAGCAGTACTTC
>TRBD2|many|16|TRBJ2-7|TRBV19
CASSIDIAGAPYEQYF
TGTGCCAGTAGTATAGATATCGCGGGAGCCCCCTACGAGCAGTACTTC
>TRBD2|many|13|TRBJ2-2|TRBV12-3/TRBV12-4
CASRLAGAGELFF
TGTGCCAGCAGACTAGCGGGAGCCGGGGAGCTGTTTTTT
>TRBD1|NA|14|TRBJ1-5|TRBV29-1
CSVQLGTGNQPQHF
TGCAGCGTCCAGCTCGGGACAGGCAATCAGCCCCAGCATTTT
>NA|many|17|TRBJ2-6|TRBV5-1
CASSLARVSSGANVLTF
TGCGCCAGCAGCTTGGCCAGGGTGAGCTCTGGGGCCAACGTCCTGACTTTC
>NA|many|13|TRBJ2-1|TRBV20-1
CSARRDPYNEQFF
TGCAGTGCTAGGCGGGACCCCTACAATGAGCAGTTCTTC
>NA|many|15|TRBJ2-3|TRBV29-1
CSVAVREYGTDTQYF
TGCAGCGTTGCAGTACGGGAGTATGGCACAGATACGCAGTATTTT
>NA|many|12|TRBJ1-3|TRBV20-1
CSARGSGNTIYF
TGCAGTGCTAGGGGCTCTGGAAACACCATATATTTT
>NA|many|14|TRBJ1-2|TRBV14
CASSQRGRDYGYTF
TGTGCCAGCAGCCAAAGGGGGAGAGATTATGGCTACACCTTC
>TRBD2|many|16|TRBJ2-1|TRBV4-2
CASSQEGEGSYNEQFF
TGTGCCAGCAGCCAAGAGGGGGAGGGCTCCTACAATGAGCAGTTCTTC
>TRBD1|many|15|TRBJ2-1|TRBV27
CASSPRTGVGNEQFF
TGTGCCAGCAGTCCCCGGACAGGGGTAGGCAATGAGCAGTTCTTC
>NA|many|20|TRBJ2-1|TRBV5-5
CASRRKGTVAARSSYNEQFF
TGTGCCAGCAGACGAAAAGGGACAGTAGCGGCCAGAAGCTCCTACAATGAGCAGTTCTTC
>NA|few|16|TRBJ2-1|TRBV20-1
CSARAHLDGPYNEQFF
TGCAGTGCTAGAGCTCATCTAGATGGCCCCTACAATGAGCAGTTCTTC
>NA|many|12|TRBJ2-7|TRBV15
CATSRGPYEQYF
TGTGCCACCAGCCGGGGGCCTTACGAGCAGTACTTC
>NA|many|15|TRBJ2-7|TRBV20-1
CSARSLAESSYEQYF
TGCAGTGCTAGGTCACTAGCTGAGAGCTCCTACGAGCAGTACTTC
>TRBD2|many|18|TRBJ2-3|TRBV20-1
CSARDNGGGLAGTDTQYF
TGCAGTGCTAGAGATAACGGCGGTGGACTAGCCGGCACAGATACGCAGTATTTT
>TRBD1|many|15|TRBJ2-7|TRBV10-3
CAISQSGTGDREQYF
TGTGCCATCAGTCAATCCGGGACAGGGGACCGGGAGCAGTACTTC
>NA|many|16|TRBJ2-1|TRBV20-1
CSARDARPGSYNEQFF
TGCAGTGCTAGGGACGCTAGGCCCGGGTCCTACAATGAGCAGTTCTTC
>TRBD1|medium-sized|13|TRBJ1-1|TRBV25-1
CASSETGLAEAFF
TGTGCCAGCAGTGAGACAGGGTTGGCTGAAGCTTTCTTT
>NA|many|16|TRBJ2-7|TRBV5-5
CASSRIPGPSLYEQYF
TGTGCCAGCAGCAGAATCCCGGGACCCAGTCTCTACGAGCAGTACTTC
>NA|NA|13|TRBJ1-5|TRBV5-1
CASRTDENQPQHF
TGCGCCAGCAGGACAGACGAGAATCAGCCCCAGCATTTT
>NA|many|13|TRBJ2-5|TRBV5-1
CASSFGDQETQYF
TGCGCCAGCAGCTTCGGGGACCAAGAGACCCAGTACTTC
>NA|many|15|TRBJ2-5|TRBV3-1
CASSHSGTFRETQYF
TGTGCCAGCAGCCATAGCGGAACCTTTAGGGAGACCCAGTACTTC
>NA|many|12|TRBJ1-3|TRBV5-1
CASSLKRNTIYF
TGCGCCAGCAGCTTGAAACGAAACACCATATATTTT
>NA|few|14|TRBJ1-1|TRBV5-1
CASSLAGPPYEAFF
TGCGCCAGCAGCTTGGCGGGGCCGCCGTATGAAGCTTTCTTT
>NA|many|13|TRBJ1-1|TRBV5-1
CASSPRTGTEAFF
TGCGCCAGCAGCCCCCGGACGGGTACTGAAGCTTTCTTT
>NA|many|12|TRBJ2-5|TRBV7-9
CASSLVLETQYF
TGTGCCAGCAGCTTAGTGTTGGAGACCCAGTACTTC